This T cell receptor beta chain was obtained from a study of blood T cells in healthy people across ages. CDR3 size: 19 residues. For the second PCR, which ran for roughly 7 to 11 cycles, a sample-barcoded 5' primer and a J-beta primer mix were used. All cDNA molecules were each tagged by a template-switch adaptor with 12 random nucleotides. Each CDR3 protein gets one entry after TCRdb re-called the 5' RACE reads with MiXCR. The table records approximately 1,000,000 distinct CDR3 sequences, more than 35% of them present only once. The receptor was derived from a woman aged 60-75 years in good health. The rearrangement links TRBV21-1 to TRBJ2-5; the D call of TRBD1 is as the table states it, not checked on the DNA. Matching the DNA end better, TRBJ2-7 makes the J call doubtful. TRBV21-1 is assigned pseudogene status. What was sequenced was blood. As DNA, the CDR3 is TGTGCCAGCAGACCCGGGACAGGGGATGGACTAGCGGGAAGAAACGAGCAGTACTTC. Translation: CASRPGTGDGLAGRNEQYF.